This TCR beta chain stems from a study of blood T cell repertoires in COVID-19. Overall study context: Sample material is recorded as cDNA or gDNA derived from T cells, B-cell-depleted T cells, or PBMCs.

The protocol was immunoSEQ multiplex PCR, while the TCRdb copy is restricted to in-frame clones and leaves out a portion. The profile shows 470,000 or so clones, 80% to 90% of them singletons. V lost 9 bases and J lost 0, with 16 bases in between. CDR1 is MNHEY, CDR2 SVGAGI, per germline. The length of the CDR3 is 15 residues. This clone was detected a few times. The chain uses TRBV6-5 and TRBJ2-3; perhaps TRBD2 as D (6 bases). The sequence derives from a human donor in a cohort sampled during active COVID-19. The sequenced material came from peripheral blood. The CDR3 coding sequence is TGTGCCAGTTACCGGGACTTGACTAGCACAGATACGCAGTATTTT. Protein: CASYRDLTSTDTQYF.